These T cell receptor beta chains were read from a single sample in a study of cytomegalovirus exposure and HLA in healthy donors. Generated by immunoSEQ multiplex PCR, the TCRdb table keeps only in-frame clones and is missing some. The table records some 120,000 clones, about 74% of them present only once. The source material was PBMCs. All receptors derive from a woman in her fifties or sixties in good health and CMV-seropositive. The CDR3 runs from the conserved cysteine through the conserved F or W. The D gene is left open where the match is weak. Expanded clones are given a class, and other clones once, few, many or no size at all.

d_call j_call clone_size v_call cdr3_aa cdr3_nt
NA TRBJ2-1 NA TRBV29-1 CSVDVVANEQFF TGCAGCGTTGATGTAGTAGCCAATGAGCAGTTCTTC
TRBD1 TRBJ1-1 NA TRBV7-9 CASILTGGAGTEAFF TGTGCCAGCATCCTAACAGGGGGCGCGGGCACTGAAGCTTTCTTT
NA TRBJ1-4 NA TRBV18 CASSPPAQTGEKLFF TGTGCCAGCTCACCACCGGCCCAAACGGGGGAAAAACTGTTTTTT
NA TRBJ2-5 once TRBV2 CASNNRGAETQYF TGTGCCAGCAACAACCGGGGGGCTGAGACCCAGTACTTC
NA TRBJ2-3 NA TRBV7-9 CASSFGAASTDTQYF TGTGCCAGCAGCTTTGGGGCAGCAAGCACAGATACGCAGTATTTT
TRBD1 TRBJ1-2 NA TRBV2 CASSLGASGTVNGGYTF TGTGCCAGCAGCCTAGGAGCTTCCGGGACAGTGAATGGGGGCTACACCTTC
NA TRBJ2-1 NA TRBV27 CASSSASPGYNEQFF TGTGCCAGCAGTTCAGCGAGCCCCGGGTACAATGAGCAGTTCTTC
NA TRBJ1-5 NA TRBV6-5 CASSYSKSGRQPQHF TGTGCCAGCAGTTACTCGAAATCAGGGAGGCAGCCCCAGCATTTT
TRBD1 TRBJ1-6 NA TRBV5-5 CASSSGTGYNSPLHF TGTGCCAGCAGCTCCGGGACAGGGTATAATTCACCCCTCCACTTT
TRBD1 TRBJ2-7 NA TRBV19 CASSNQGQGLFEQYF TGTGCCAGTAGTAACCAGGGACAGGGGTTGTTCGAGCAGTACTTC
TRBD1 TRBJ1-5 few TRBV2 CASRGTGDQPQHF TGTGCCAGCAGAGGGACAGGGGATCAGCCCCAGCATTTT
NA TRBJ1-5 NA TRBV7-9 CSSSLDNGIAKNQPQHF TGTTCCAGCAGCTTAGATAACGGAATAGCGAAGAATCAGCCCCAGCATTTT
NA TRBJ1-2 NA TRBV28 CASSSPGHDNYGYTF TGTGCCAGCAGTTCACCGGGACACGACAACTATGGCTACACCTTC
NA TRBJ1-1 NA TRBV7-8 CASSLAGARGFAEAFF TGTGCCAGCAGCTTAGCGGGGGCGAGGGGGTTCGCTGAAGCTTTCTTT
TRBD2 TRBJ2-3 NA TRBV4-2 CASSQAGGSTDTQYF TGTGCCAGCAGCCAGGCGGGGGGTAGCACAGATACGCAGTATTTT
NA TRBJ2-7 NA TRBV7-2 CASSLAGSSPYEQYF TGTGCCAGCAGCTTAGCGGGCAGTTCCCCCTACGAGCAGTACTTC
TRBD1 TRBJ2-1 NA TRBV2 CASSPGTGLNYNEQFF TGTGCCAGCTCCCCGGGGACAGGGCTGAACTACAATGAGCAGTTCTTC
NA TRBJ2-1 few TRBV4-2 CASSQGPQEQFF TGTGCCAGCAGCCAAGGTCCCCAGGAGCAGTTCTTC
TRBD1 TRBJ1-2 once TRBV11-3 CASSPSLIQGVRGYTF TGTGCCAGCAGCCCAAGCCTCATACAGGGGGTAAGGGGCTACACCTTC
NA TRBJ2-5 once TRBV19 CASSIRGETQYF TGTGCCAGTAGTATTAGGGGGGAGACCCAGTACTTC
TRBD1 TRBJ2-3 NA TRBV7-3 CASSLSGTGGTDTQYF TGTGCCAGCAGCTTGTCCGGGACAGGGGGCACAGATACGCAGTATTTT
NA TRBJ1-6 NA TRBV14 CASSPPGNSPLHF TGTGCCAGCAGCCCACCAGGGAATTCACCCCTCCACTTT
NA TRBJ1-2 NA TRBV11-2 CASSVQATPLYGYTF TGTGCCAGCAGCGTACAGGCTACCCCCTTATATGGCTACACCTTC
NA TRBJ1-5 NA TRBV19 CASSSAGGPQHF TGTGCCAGTAGCTCTGCCGGGGGGCCCCAGCATTTT
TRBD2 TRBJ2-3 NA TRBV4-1 CASSQVGLAGDTQYF TGCGCCAGCAGCCAAGTGGGACTAGCGGGCGATACGCAGTATTTT
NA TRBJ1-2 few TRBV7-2 CASSGAPSGFLLF TGTGCCAGCAGTGGTGCCCCTTCTGGTTTCCTTCTATTC